Listed below are T cell receptor beta chains from one sample, sequenced in a study of blood T cell repertoires in COVID-19. The repertoire was sequenced with immunoSEQ multiplex PCR; TCRdb's copy has only in-frame clones and lacks some. The sample records fewer than 350,000 clones, roughly 88% being singletons. Sequenced: peripheral blood. The receptors here all came from a man aged 18 to 35 with active or convalescent COVID-19. CDR3s include the opening cysteine and the closing phenylalanine or tryptophan. The order of the fields is clone size, D gene, J gene, V gene, CDR3 protein, CDR3 DNA. A D gene is named only where the DNA matches it firmly. Some rows mark clone size as missing; the rest say once, few, many or name a class of expanded clone.

once | . | TRBJ2-7 | TRBV12-3/TRBV12-4 | CASSGGRREQYF | TGTGCCAGCAGCGGGGGAAGGAGGGAGCAGTACTTC
. | . | TRBJ1-2 | TRBV5-4 | CASSLFGGARGYTF | TGTGCCAGCAGCCTGTTCGGGGGGGCTAGGGGCTACACCTTC
. | TRBD1 | TRBJ1-5 | TRBV10-3 | CATSTGYQPQHF | TGTGCCACCTCGACAGGGTATCAGCCCCAGCATTTT
. | TRBD1 | TRBJ1-5 | TRBV6-2/TRBV6-3 | CASSYRTGRNQPQHF | TGTGCCAGCAGTTACCGGACAGGTCGCAATCAGCCCCAGCATTTT
. | TRBD1 | TRBJ2-3 | TRBV19 | CASIGQGLRDTQYF | TGTGCCAGTATAGGACAGGGGTTAAGAGATACGCAGTATTTT
. | . | TRBJ1-1 | TRBV7-9 | CASSIQGIMNTEAFF | TGTGCCAGTTCCATACAGGGAATCATGAACACTGAAGCTTTCTTT
. | TRBD1 | TRBJ2-6 | TRBV4-1 | CASSSRQGATGANVLTF | TGCGCCAGCAGCTCCCGACAGGGGGCTACTGGGGCCAACGTCCTGACTTTC
. | TRBD2 | TRBJ2-2 | TRBV6-4 | CASGSSGGDTGELFF | TGTGCCAGCGGCTCTAGCGGGGGCGACACCGGGGAGCTGTTTTTT
. | . | TRBJ1-6 | TRBV9 | CASSATNSYNSPLHF | TGTGCCAGCAGCGCTACCAACTCCTATAATTCACCCCTCCACTTT
. | TRBD1 | TRBJ1-6 | TRBV6-1 | CASREGTVSYNSPLHF | TGTGCCAGCAGGGAAGGGACAGTCTCCTATAATTCACCCCTCCACTTT
. | . | TRBJ1-3 | TRBV28 | CASRGQAGNTIYF | TGTGCCAGCAGGGGGCAGGCTGGAAACACCATATATTTT
. | . | TRBJ1-1 | TRBV29-1 | CSVVKGDQRGEAFF | TGCAGCGTTGTTAAGGGGGATCAGCGAGGGGAAGCTTTCTTT
once | . | TRBJ2-3 | TRBV6-2/TRBV6-3 | CASSYLTTDTQYF | TGTGCCAGCAGTTACCTAACCACAGATACGCAGTATTTT
. | . | TRBJ2-3 | TRBV25-1 | CASSGLSSTDTQYF | TGTGCCAGCAGTGGACTCTCAAGCACAGATACGCAGTATTTT
once | . | TRBJ2-2 | TRBV6-5 | CASRHFTGAGELFF | TGTGCCAGCAGGCACTTTACAGGAGCCGGGGAGCTGTTTTTT
. | . | TRBJ2-7 | TRBV27 | CASSIIGASYEQYF | TGTGCCAGCAGTATTATAGGGGCATCCTACGAGCAGTACTTC
once | TRBD1 | TRBJ1-2 | TRBV9 | CASSTQGATNYGYTF | TGTGCCAGCAGCACACAGGGGGCAACGAACTATGGCTACACCTTC
once | TRBD2 | TRBJ2-3 | TRBV3-1/TRBV3-2 | CASSQAVRGGTDTQYF | TGTGCCAGCAGCCAAGCCGTCCGGGGGGGCACAGATACGCAGTATTTT
. | TRBD1 | TRBJ1-1 | TRBV10-3 | CAIRTGETEAFF | TGTGCCATCCGGACAGGGGAAACTGAAGCTTTCTTT
once | . | TRBJ1-5 | TRBV7-9 | CASSLGIGGNQPQHF | TGTGCCAGCAGCTTAGGAATCGGGGGCAATCAGCCCCAGCATTTT
few | . | TRBJ2-3 | TRBV7-2 | CASSDLQGFTDTQYF | TGTGCCAGCAGCGATTTGCAGGGGTTCACAGATACGCAGTATTTT